This entry lists 18 T cell receptor beta chains sequenced from one sample in a study of cytomegalovirus exposure and HLA in healthy donors (dated by TCRdb to 2017 to 2019). Library preparation was by the immunoSEQ multiplex PCR assay. The multiplex PCR relied on a mix of 60 forward primers for TCR Vbeta segments and 13 reverse primers for TCR Jbeta segments. TCRdb obtained this table from immuneACCESS and retained in-frame rearrangements with V and J assigned. These tables miss some clones; where compared with another copy, unresolved V genes account for less than half of the shortfall, and the remainder is unexplained. For this sample the table gives fewer than 130,000 clones, of which around 86% were detected only once. Of the sample, approximately 2% falls within the top ten clones. Sequenced material: PBMCs. Receptors were obtained from a man aged 35 to 55 in good health and CMV-seronegative.

This sequence joins TRBV5-1 and TRBJ1-1; D call uncertain. Germline-derived CDR1 and CDR2 are SGHRS and YFSETQ. V lost 4 bases and J 6 bases, leaving 13 bases between the germline ends. The CDR3 sequence is 13 residues long. The CDR3 nucleotides are TGCGCCAGCAGCGCCGCGTTCGGTTCTGAAGCTTTCTTT. This codes for CASSAAFGSEAFF.

The CDR3 reads CAWSFLAGKNNEQFF. In DNA, the CDR3 is TGTGCCTGGAGTTTTCTAGCGGGGAAGAACAATGAGCAGTTCTTC. The chain links TRBV30 to TRBJ2-1, with 9 bases aligning to TRBD2. The CDR3 runs 15 residues. CDR1 is GTSNPN and CDR2 is SVGIG in the germline V gene (reference sequence). V was clipped by 2 bases and J by 5 bases; unmatched bases: 7.

The chain joins TRBV28 to TRBJ1-5, with 7 positions matching TRBD1. The germline V gene encodes CDR1 MDHEN and CDR2 SYDVKM. V shed 6 bases, J shed 4 bases, and the junction held 3 bases outside the gene matches. The CDR3 spans 13 residues. CDR3 loop: CASSDRENQPQHF. The CDR3 DNA reads TGTGCCAGCAGCGACAGGGAGAATCAGCCCCAGCATTTT.

This clone was seen only once. The J gene is TRBJ1-2, the V gene TRBV7-9; 8 positions match TRBD1. There are 15 residues in the CDR3. V lost 4 bases, J lost 7 bases, and 11 bases stayed unmatched. The germline V gene has CDR1 SEHNR and CDR2 FQNEAQ (reference sequence). The DNA of the CDR3 is TGTGCCAGCAGCTCTCCGGGACAGGAGACTTTTGGCTACACCTTC. It encodes CASSSPGQETFGYTF.

The CDR3 here is CASSLGTGAPNQPQHF. CDR3 nucleotide sequence: TGTGCCAGCAGCTTAGGTACAGGGGCCCCCAATCAGCCCCAGCATTTT. The chain links TRBV7-9 to TRBJ1-5, with 7 nucleotides matching TRBD1. The CDR3 totals 16 residues. Per germline, CDR1 SEHNR and CDR2 FQNEAQ (reference sequence). Trimming cost V 1 base and J 3 bases; bases outside gene matches: 6.

The J gene is TRBJ1-1, the V gene TRBV27, with D maybe TRBD1 (6 bases). Germline values: CDR1 MNHEY, CDR2 SMNVEV (reference sequence). V gave up 2 bases and J gave up 6 bases, with 19 bases separating them. CDR3 length equals 16 residues. CDR3 in DNA: TGTGCCAGCAGTTTAAGTTCGACAGGATCATTGGCTGAAGCTTTCTTT. Translating it yields CASSLSSTGSLAEAFF.

V and J are TRBV6-5 and TRBJ1-1; TRBD1 agrees at 7 bases. The CDR3 is 15 amino acids. The ends lost 9 bases at V and 7 bases at J; junction bases unmatched: 17. The germline V gene encodes CDR1 MNHEY and CDR2 SVGAGI. CDR3 coding DNA: TGTGCCAGTCGCCAGTCAAGAGGGGGCCGGGGTGAAGCTTTCTTT. It translates to CASRQSRGGRGEAFF.

This clone came up a few times. The chain links TRBV7-2 to TRBJ2-1, with TRBD2 matching over 8 bases. Losses at the gene ends were 2 bases for V and 4 bases for J; bases not matched to a gene: 4. The V gene's germline CDR1 is SGHTA and CDR2 FQGNSA. The CDR3 loop spans 15 amino acids. CDR3 DNA: TGTGCCAGCAGCTTATCCAGCGGGGGATACAATGAGCAGTTCTTC. This translates into CASSLSSGGYNEQFF.

The rearrangement links TRBV19 to TRBJ1-6; unclear D gene. Trimming cost V 7 bases and J 5 bases, with 9 bases left between them. The CDR3 length is 13 residues. Germline V gene data show CDR1 as LNHDA and CDR2 as SQIVND (reference sequence). The CDR3 nucleotides are TGTGCCAGTAAAGACACCAATAATTCACCCCTCCACTTT. Translated, it gives CASKDTNNSPLHF.

The chain joins TRBV7-8 to TRBJ1-5, with no clear D. The length of the CDR3 is 12 residues. V was clipped by 2 bases and J by 6 bases, with 5 bases between them. Germline assignment: CDR1 SGHVS and CDR2 FQNEAQ. CDR3 loop: CASSLFSQPQHF. CDR3 DNA: TGTGCCAGCAGCTTATTCTCTCAGCCCCAGCATTTT.

This chain joins TRBV6-7 and TRBJ2-3; 9 bases are a match to TRBD2. TRBV6-7 is reported as an ORF; its role is uncertain. The ends lost 2 bases at V and 6 bases at J; junction bases unmatched: 12. The CDR3 is 17 residues long. CDR3 DNA sequence: TGTGCCAGCAGTTACGGTATTGAGCGGGGGGTGGGCGATACGCAGTATTTT. Its translation: CASSYGIERGVGDTQYF.

The V and J genes are TRBV5-1 and TRBJ2-3, with 11 bases lining up with TRBD2. CDR1 is SGHRS, CDR2 YFSETQ, per germline. The CDR3 has 16 residues. V was pared by 0 bases and J by 5 bases, with 5 bases of the junction left unmatched. The CDR3 nucleotides read TGCGCCAGCAGCTTGGATAGCGGGGGGGCCGGAGATACGCAGTATTTT. Residues: CASSLDSGGAGDTQYF.

The chain couples TRBV5-1 to TRBJ2-3; possible D gene TRBD1, 6 bases. The V gene lost 3 bases and the J gene lost 3 bases, with 17 bases spanning the gap. Looked up from germline, CDR1 is SGHRS and CDR2 is YFSETQ. The length of the CDR3 is 16 residues. The CDR3 DNA follows: TGCGCCAGCAGCTCGGGCCAGTCCCAGGGGACAGATACGCAGTATTTT. Translated, it gives CASSSGQSQGTDTQYF.

This rearrangement joins TRBV5-4 to TRBJ2-7, with D tentatively TRBD1 (6 bases). Trimming stripped 6 bases from V and 5 bases from J, with 18 bases between. The germline CDR1 and CDR2 sequences are SGHNT and YYREEE (reference sequence). CDR3 length: 14 amino acids. CDR3 sequence reads: CASTLGGQRDEQYF. The DNA of the CDR3 is TGTGCCAGCACCCTTGGGGGACAACGGGACGAGCAGTACTTC. Filled out from reference TRBV5-4 and TRBJ2-7, the complete variable domain reads ETGVTQSPTHLIKTRGQQVTLRCSSQSGHNTVSWYQQALGQGPQFIFQYYREEENGRGNFPPRFSGLQFPNYSSELNVNALELDDSALYLCASTLGGQRDEQYFGPGTRLTVT.

The chain employs TRBV28 and TRBJ1-2, with 11 nucleotides matching TRBD1. J was trimmed by 4 bases and V by 0 bases; bases with no gene match: 4. This CDR3 spans 16 amino acids. CDR1 is MDHEN, CDR2 SYDVKM, per germline. DNA for the CDR3: TGTGCCAGCAGTTTATGGGACAGGGGGCGAGTCTATGGCTACACCTTC. This sequence encodes CASSLWDRGRVYGYTF.

The chain uses TRBV18 and TRBJ2-1, with TRBD2 identical over 9 bases. CDR1 is KGHSH, CDR2 LQKENI, per germline. V trimming: 0 bases; J trimming: 5 bases; junction bases outside the gene matches: 5. The CDR3 sequence is 16 residues long. The CDR3 sequence: CASSPPRGGNDNEQFF. The CDR3 nucleotides read TGTGCCAGCTCACCACCGCGGGGGGGGAACGACAATGAGCAGTTCTTC.

V gene TRBV27 combines with J gene TRBJ2-7; D not certain. Between the trimmed V and J ends, which lost 3 bases and 6 bases, there was a span of 12 bases. The CDR3 extends over 13 amino acids. The germline V gene has CDR1 MNHEY and CDR2 SMNVEV (reference sequence). The CDR3, as DNA: TGTGCCAGCAGTTTTTCCCCTCGGGTCGAGCAGTACTTC. This translates into CASSFSPRVEQYF.

The chain links TRBV4-1 to TRBJ2-3; 10 bases line up with TRBD2. V was pared by 3 bases and J by 6 bases, with 9 bases of the junction left unmatched. Germline CDR1 is MGHRA and CDR2 is YSYEKL. The CDR3 extends over 16 amino acids. The CDR3 bases are TGCGCCAGCAGCCACTTTTTAGCGGGGGGTGGGGATACGCAGTATTTT. The encoded protein is CASSHFLAGGGDTQYF.